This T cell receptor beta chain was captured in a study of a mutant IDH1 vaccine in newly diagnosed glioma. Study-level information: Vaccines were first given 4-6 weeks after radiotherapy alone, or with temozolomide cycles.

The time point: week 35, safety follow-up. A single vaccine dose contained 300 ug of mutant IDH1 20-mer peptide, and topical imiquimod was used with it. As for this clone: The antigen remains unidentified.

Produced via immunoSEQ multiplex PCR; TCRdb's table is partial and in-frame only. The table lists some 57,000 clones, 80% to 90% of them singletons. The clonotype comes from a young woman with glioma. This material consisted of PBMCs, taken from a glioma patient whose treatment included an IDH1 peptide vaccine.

CDR3 sequence reads: CASSEGLAGGPQYF. CDR3 in DNA: TGTGCCAGCAGCGAAGGACTAGCGGGGGGGCCCCAGTACTTC. This chain links TRBV6-5 with TRBJ2-7; TRBD2 matches at 15 bases. Per the germline V gene, CDR1 is MNHEY and CDR2 is SVGAGI. V gave up 6 bases and J gave up 10 bases; unmatched junction bases: 7. This CDR3 spans 14 amino acids.